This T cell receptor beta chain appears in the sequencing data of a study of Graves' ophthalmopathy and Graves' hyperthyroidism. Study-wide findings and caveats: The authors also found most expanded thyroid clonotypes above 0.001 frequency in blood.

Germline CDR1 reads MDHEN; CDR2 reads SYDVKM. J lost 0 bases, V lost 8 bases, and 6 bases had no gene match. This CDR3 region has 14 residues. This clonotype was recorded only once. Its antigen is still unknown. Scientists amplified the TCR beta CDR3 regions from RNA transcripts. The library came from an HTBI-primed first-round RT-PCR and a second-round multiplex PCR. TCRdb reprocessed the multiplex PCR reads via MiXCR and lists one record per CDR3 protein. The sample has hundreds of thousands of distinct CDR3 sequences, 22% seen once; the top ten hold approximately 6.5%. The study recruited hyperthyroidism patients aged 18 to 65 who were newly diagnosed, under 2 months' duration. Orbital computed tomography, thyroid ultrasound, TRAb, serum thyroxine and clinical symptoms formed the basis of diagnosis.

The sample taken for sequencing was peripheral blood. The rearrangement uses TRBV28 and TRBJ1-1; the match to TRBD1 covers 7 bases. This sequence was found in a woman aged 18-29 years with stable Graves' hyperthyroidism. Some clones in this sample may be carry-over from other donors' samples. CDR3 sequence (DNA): TGTGCCAGCGGGACAGACGCCATGAACACTGAAGCTTTCTTT. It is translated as CASGTDAMNTEAFF.